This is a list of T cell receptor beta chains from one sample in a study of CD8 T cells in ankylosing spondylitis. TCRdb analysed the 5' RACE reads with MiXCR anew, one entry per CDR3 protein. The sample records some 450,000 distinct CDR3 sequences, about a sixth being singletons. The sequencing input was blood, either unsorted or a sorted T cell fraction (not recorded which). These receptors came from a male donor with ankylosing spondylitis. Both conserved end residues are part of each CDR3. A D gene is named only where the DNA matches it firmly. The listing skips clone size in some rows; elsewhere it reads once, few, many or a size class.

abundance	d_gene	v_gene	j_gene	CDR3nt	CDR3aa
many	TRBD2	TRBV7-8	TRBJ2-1	TGTGCCAGCAGCTTAGCGGGGACTAGCGGGTACAATGAGCAGTTCTTC	CASSLAGTSGYNEQFF
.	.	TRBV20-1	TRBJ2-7	TGCAGTGCTAGCCGCACTTCAGGGGACGTTTACTCCTACGAGCAGTACTTC	CSASRTSGDVYSYEQYF
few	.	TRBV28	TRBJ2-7	TGTGCCAGCAGTCGGACTCTGTCCTACGAGCAGTACTTC	CASSRTLSYEQYF
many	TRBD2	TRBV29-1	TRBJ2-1	TGCAGCGTTCGGCGGGAGGGAGGGGATGAGCAGTTCTTC	CSVRREGGDEQFF
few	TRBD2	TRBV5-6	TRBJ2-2	TGTGCCAGCAGCCTTAGCGGGATCTGGAACACCGGGGAGCTGTTTTTT	CASSLSGIWNTGELFF
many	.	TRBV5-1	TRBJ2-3	TGCGCCAGCAGCTTGACTCGGTCGACGCAGTATTTT	CASSLTRSTQYF
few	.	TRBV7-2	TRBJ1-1	TGTGCCAGCAGACCGCTGGACAGTCCAAACACTGAAGCTTTCTTT	CASRPLDSPNTEAFF
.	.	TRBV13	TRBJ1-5	TGTGCCAGCAGCTTAGGCCTCGGGGATCAGCCCCAGCATTTT	CASSLGLGDQPQHF
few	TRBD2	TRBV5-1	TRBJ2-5	TGCGCCAGCAGCCCCGGACTAGCGGGAATCGGTGAGACCCAGTACTTC	CASSPGLAGIGETQYF
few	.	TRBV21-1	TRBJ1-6	TGTGCCAGCAGCAAAGCGGGACAGTATAATTCACCCCTCCACTTT	CASSKAGQYNSPLHF
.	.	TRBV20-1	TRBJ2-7	TGCAGTGCTAGCCTCCCGACGAGCGGCGTTTACGAGCAGTACTTC	CSASLPTSGVYEQYF
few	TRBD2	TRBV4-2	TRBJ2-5	TGTGCCAGCAGCCAAGCCGGGACTAACCAAGAGACCCAGTACTTC	CASSQAGTNQETQYF
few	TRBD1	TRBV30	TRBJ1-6	TGTGCCTGGCTCTTACAGGGGCAAAAGCGTTCACCCCTCCACTTT	CAWLLQGQKRSPLHF
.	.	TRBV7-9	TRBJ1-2	TGTGCCAGCAGCCGCGAGGGTAAAGGCTATGGCTACACCTTC	CASSREGKGYGYTF
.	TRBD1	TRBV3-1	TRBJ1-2	TGTGCCAGCAGCCAGGACTGGACAGGGAAGGCCGGCTACACCTTC	CASSQDWTGKAGYTF
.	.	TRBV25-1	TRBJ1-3	TGTGCCAGCATGGAATTGAGGTCGACGGGGCGAAACACCATATATTTT	CASMELRSTGRNTIYF
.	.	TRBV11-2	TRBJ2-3	TGTGCCAGCAGCCGCAACAGGGCCCTAGCAACAGATACGCAGTATTTT	CASSRNRALATDTQYF
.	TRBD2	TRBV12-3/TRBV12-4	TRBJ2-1	TGTGCCAGCAGCTTAGCGGGATTTTTCGGAGATGAGCAGTTCTTC	CASSLAGFFGDEQFF
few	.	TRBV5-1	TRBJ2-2	TGCGCCAGCCAAATTGACAGCCAGAACACCGGGGAGCTGTTTTTT	CASQIDSQNTGELFF
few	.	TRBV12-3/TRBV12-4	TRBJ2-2	TGTGCCAGCACCCAGGGAATGAACACCGGGGAGCTGTTTTTT	CASTQGMNTGELFF
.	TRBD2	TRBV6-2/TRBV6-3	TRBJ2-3	TGTGCCAGCAGCAAGGGACTAGAGCTCGGAGATACGCAGTATTTT	CASSKGLELGDTQYF
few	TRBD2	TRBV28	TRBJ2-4	TGTGCCAGCACAACTCCCCCCGGGGGGACCCTAGCCAAAAACATTCAGTACTTC	CASTTPPGGTLAKNIQYF
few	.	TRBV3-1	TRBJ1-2	TGTGCCAGCAGCCAAGATCTGGGAGGGGAGGCTGGCTACACCTTC	CASSQDLGGEAGYTF
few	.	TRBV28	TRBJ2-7	TGTGCCAGCAGGCAAAGGGGCCCGACCTACGAGCAGTACTTC	CASRQRGPTYEQYF
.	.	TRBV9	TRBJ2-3	TGTGCCAGCAGCGTAGCGGGAGTGGCCGATACGCAGTATTTT	CASSVAGVADTQYF
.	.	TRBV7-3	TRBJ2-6	TGTGCCAGCAGGAACTTCTCTGGGGCCAACGTCCTGACTTTC	CASRNFSGANVLTF
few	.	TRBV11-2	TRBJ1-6	TGTGCCAGCAGCCAAGCTGGTTCACCCCTCCACTTT	CASSQAGSPLHF
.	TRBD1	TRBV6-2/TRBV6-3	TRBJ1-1	TGTGCCAGCAGTGTTCGGACAGGGGGCACTCAAGGGACTGAAGCTTTCTTT	CASSVRTGGTQGTEAFF
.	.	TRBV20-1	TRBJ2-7	TGCAGTGCTAGAAAACGGGAGTTTCACTACGAGCAGTACTTC	CSARKREFHYEQYF
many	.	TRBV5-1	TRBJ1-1	TGCGCCAGCAGCCCCAGTTCTGAGAGGACGAACACTGAAGCTTTCTTT	CASSPSSERTNTEAFF
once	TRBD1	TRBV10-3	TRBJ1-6	TGTGCCATCAGTGAGAACTTTGGACAGGCCAATTCACCCCTCCACTTT	CAISENFGQANSPLHF
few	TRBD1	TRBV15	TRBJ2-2	TGTGCCACCAGCAGGTCAAGACAGGGGTCAACGAACACCGGGGAGCTGTTTTTT	CATSRSRQGSTNTGELFF
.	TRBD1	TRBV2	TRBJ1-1	TGTGCCAGCAGTGAGGGCAGGGGGGTCGTTGGAGTCACTGAAGCTTTCTTT	CASSEGRGVVGVTEAFF
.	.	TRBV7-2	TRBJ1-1	TGTGCCAGCAGCCAATCCAGGGTCTACGGGGAAGCTTTCTTT	CASSQSRVYGEAFF
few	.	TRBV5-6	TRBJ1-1	TGTGCCAGCAGCGCGGGTGCTGAAGCTTTCTTT	CASSAGAEAFF
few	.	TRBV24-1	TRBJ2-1	TGTGCCACCAGTGATCCTTCCGGGACCAAAGGCCTATACAATGAGCAGTTCTTC	CATSDPSGTKGLYNEQFF
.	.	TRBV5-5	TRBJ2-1	TGTGCCAGCGGACCCCTACTTTACAATGAGCAGTTCTTC	CASGPLLYNEQFF
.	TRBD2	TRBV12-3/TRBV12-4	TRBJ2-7	TGTGCCAGCAGTTTATGGGCTAGCGGGAGGTCTCCCTACGAGCAGTACTTC	CASSLWASGRSPYEQYF
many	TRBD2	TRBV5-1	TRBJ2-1	TGCGCCAGCTTCCCGGGTGGACTAGCGGGAGTGAGGGGCAATGAGCAGTTCTTC	CASFPGGLAGVRGNEQFF
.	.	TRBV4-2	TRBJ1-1	TGTGCCAGCAGCCAAGATAGCCTAGGAGGAACAGACACTGAAGCTTTCTTT	CASSQDSLGGTDTEAFF
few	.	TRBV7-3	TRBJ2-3	TGTGCCAGCAGCTACTGGGGGGCGAGGACAGATACGCAGTATTTT	CASSYWGARTDTQYF
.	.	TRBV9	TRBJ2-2	TGTGCCAGCAGCGTAGGGAGGGTGGGCACCGGGGAGCTGTTTTTT	CASSVGRVGTGELFF
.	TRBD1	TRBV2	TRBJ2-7	TGTGCCAGCTCCTATTTGCCGGGGACAGGGCGAGAGCAGTACTTC	CASSYLPGTGREQYF
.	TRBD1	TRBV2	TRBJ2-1	TGTGCCAGCAAAGGGACCGGGACAGTACACAATGAGCAGTTCTTC	CASKGTGTVHNEQFF
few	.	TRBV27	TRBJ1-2	TGTGCCAGCAGTTTAGTCCCGGGGGGGACGGGCGGCTACACCTTC	CASSLVPGGTGGYTF
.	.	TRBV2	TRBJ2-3	TGTGCCAGCATTTTTACTCCCGGAACAGATACGCAGTATTTT	CASIFTPGTDTQYF
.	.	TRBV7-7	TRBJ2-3	TGTGCCAGCAGCCCCCTTAGCATAGGACGCACAGATACGCAGTATTTT	CASSPLSIGRTDTQYF
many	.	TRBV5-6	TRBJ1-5	TGTGCCAGCAGCTTTGCTCCGTGGGGGAGCAGGGGCAATCAGCCCCAGCATTTT	CASSFAPWGSRGNQPQHF